This entry describes one T cell receptor (beta chain). Using immunoSEQ multiplex PCR, the repertoire was profiled, and TCRdb retains in-frame clones only, with some absent. Among some 2.3 million clones, approximately 93% were seen once, and the ten largest hold about 0.39%. These data belong to a study of shared clonotypes between healthy human individuals. Germline V lookup: CDR1 SNHLY, CDR2 FYNNEI. CDR3 length: 15 residues. V was clipped by 0 bases and J by 2 bases, with 9 bases between them. This TCR came from a man younger than 35 in good health. Some clones in this sample may be carry-over from other donors' samples. This chain joins TRBV2 and TRBJ2-3, with D unresolved. Specimen: naive CD4+ T cells from PBMCs. Subset indicated: CD45RA+ positively selected. The CDR3 loop is CASSEAWRSTDTQYF. CDR3 DNA sequence: TGTGCCAGCAGTGAAGCGTGGCGCTCCACAGATACGCAGTATTTT.